Included here is one TCR beta chain sequence, with context. As yet, its antigen is unknown. The ends lost 2 bases at V and 1 base at J; junction bases unmatched: 5. Germline CDR1 and CDR2: MGHRA and YSYEKL. The length of the CDR3 is 16 residues. This PCR relied on a set of 60 Vbeta primers and 13 Jbeta primers. Repertoires were generated with immunoSEQ multiplex PCR, while TCRdb's copy carries only in-frame clones and drops some. Here the sample spans about 83,000 clones, just over 70% being singletons. The sample comes from a study of cytomegalovirus exposure and HLA in healthy donors. Whole-study findings and limits: In all likelihood, a cluster of highly shared sequence variants was a sequencing artifact.

The TCR was taken from a man between 60 and 70 years old in good health and CMV-seronegative. Material: PBMCs. The chain joins TRBV4-1 to TRBJ2-3, with 8 positions matching TRBD1. The CDR3 sequence is CASSQIPGQGTDTQYF. The CDR3 nucleotides read TGCGCCAGCAGCCAAATACCGGGACAGGGCACAGATACGCAGTATTTT.